The 24 T cell receptor beta chains in this list originate from one sample, sequenced in a study of blood T cell repertoires in COVID-19. Sequencing was performed with immunoSEQ multiplex PCR; in TCRdb, only in-frame clones are kept and a portion is missing. The sample has roughly 120,000 clones, 75% to 85% seen once. The sample consisted of peripheral blood. These receptors came from a man in his 70s with acute or convalescent COVID-19.

This sequence joins TRBV10-2 and TRBJ2-1; 9 nucleotides match TRBD1. The CDR3 consists of 15 residues. Germline V gene lookup returns CDR1 WSHSY and CDR2 SAAADI. V shed 0 bases and J 9 bases; nucleotides not matched to a gene: 6. The CDR3 DNA follows: TGCGCCAGCAGTGAGTCGAGGACAGGGGCTAGTGAGCAGTTCTTC. It translates to CASSESRTGASEQFF.

The rearrangement joins TRBV28 to TRBJ1-6; D gene uncertain. In germline, CDR1 is MDHEN, CDR2 SYDVKM. This CDR3 comprises 15 residues. V lost 2 bases and J lost 11, with 16 bases in between. The CDR3 here is CASSLRGVRGPPLHF. Here the CDR3 DNA reads TGTGCCAGCAGTTTACGGGGTGTTCGGGGTCCACCCCTCCACTTT.

DNA of the CDR3: TGTGCCAGCAGCTTGGCCTCCACAGGATCTCTTAAGACCCAGTACTTC. This translates into CASSLASTGSLKTQYF. The chain recombines TRBV5-4 with TRBJ2-5; D is perhaps TRBD1 (5 bases). The CDR3 consists of 16 residues. CDR1 and CDR2 (germline): SGHNT, YYREEE (reference sequence). The V and J ends lost 0 bases and 6 bases respectively, with 18 bases between them.

CDR3 DNA: TGTGCCTGGAGTAGGGGGGGTTACGAGACCCAGTACTTC. It yields the protein CAWSRGGYETQYF. The chain joins TRBV30 to TRBJ2-5; D possibly corresponds to TRBD2 (7 bases). This CDR3 has 13 residues. Germline CDR1 reads GTSNPN; CDR2 reads SVGIG (reference sequence). The germline V and J ends were trimmed by 2 bases and 5 bases, with 12 bases remaining between them.

In its sample, this clone was seen a few times. The CDR3 bases are TGTGCCAGCAGATCCCAGTGGGGACTAGCGGGAGGGCCCACAGATACGCAGTATTTT. Translating gives CASRSQWGLAGGPTDTQYF. The chain combines TRBV28 with TRBJ2-3; 16 bases fit TRBD2. The germline V gene encodes CDR1 MDHEN and CDR2 SYDVKM. Unmatched junction bases numbered 11, after V lost 6 bases and J lost 2 bases. The CDR3 length is 19 residues.

The chain joins TRBV30 to TRBJ1-1, with 9 nucleotides matching TRBD1. This CDR3 has 15 residues. CDR1 is GTSNPN and CDR2 is SVGIG in the germline V gene (reference sequence). V was pared by 3 bases and J by 2 bases, with 7 bases of the junction left unmatched. The CDR3 nucleotides are TGTGCCTGGAGCGACTTTACAGGGGGCAACACTGAAGCTTTCTTT. This translates into CAWSDFTGGNTEAFF. The variable domain in full, with the rest retrieved from reference TRBV30 and TRBJ1-1, is SQTIHQWPATLVQPVGSPLSLECTVEGTSNPNLYWYRQAAGRGLQLLFYSVGIGQISSEVPQNLSASRPQDRQFILSSKKLLLSDSGFYLCAWSDFTGGNTEAFFGQGTRLTVV.

V is TRBV21-1 and J is TRBJ1-3; the table's D call TRBD1 went unverified against the DNA. TRBV21-1 counts as a pseudogene. CDR3 size: 15 residues. CDR3 in amino acids: CASSPRQGQRNTIYF. CDR3 in DNA: TGTGCCAGCAGCCCCCGCCAGGGGCAGAGAAACACCATATATTTT.

The chain uses TRBV9 and TRBJ2-1, with 8 bases lining up with TRBD1. Unmatched junction bases numbered 3, after V lost 0 bases and J lost 7 bases. Germline V gene sequence: CDR1 SGDLS, CDR2 YYNGEE. This CDR3 is built from 14 residues. The CDR3 DNA reads TGTGCCAGCAGCGTAGGTGACAGGGGAAATGAGCAGTTCTTC. This sequence encodes CASSVGDRGNEQFF.

This clone was observed once. V and J are TRBV6-6 and TRBJ2-1; D possibly corresponds to TRBD2 (5 bases). Germline lookup yields CDR1 MNHNY and CDR2 SVGAGI (reference sequence). The germline V and J ends were trimmed by 7 bases and 10 bases, with 17 bases remaining between them. The CDR3 is made up of 13 amino acids. This CDR3 is CASNPGSSTEQFF. The CDR3 DNA sequence: TGTGCCAGCAACCCGGGGTCCAGTACGGAGCAGTTCTTC.

V and J are TRBV6-4 and TRBJ2-2; maybe TRBD2 (6 bases). With 2 bases removed from V and 9 bases from J, the gap between germline ends came to 16 bases. The CDR3 has 15 residues. Per germline, CDR1 MRHNA and CDR2 SNTAGT. The CDR3 coding sequence is TGTGCCAGCAGTGACGGGGGACTCGGCCGCCGGGAGCTGTTTTTT. Residues: CASSDGGLGRRELFF.

The chain combines TRBV5-5 with TRBJ2-2, with TRBD2 matching 12 bases. The CDR3 runs 15 residues. V lost 5 bases, J lost 5 bases, and 4 bases stayed unmatched. The germline gives CDR1 SGHKS, CDR2 YYEKEE (reference sequence). Here the CDR3 DNA reads TGTGCCAGCAGTCCGACTAGCGGGAGTACCGGGGAGCTGTTTTTT. Its translation: CASSPTSGSTGELFF.

J is TRBJ1-5 and V is TRBV12-3 or TRBV12-4; possibly TRBD1 for D (6 bases). CDR3 length equals 13 residues. V gave up 4 bases and J gave up 4 bases, with 8 bases separating them. The CDR3 loop is CASSYTGNQPQHF. The CDR3 coding sequence is TGTGCCAGCAGTTATACAGGGAATCAGCCCCAGCATTTT.

The V gene is TRBV7-3, the J gene TRBJ1-6, with unresolved D. Germline assignment: CDR1 SGHTA and CDR2 FQGTGA. The CDR3 runs 16 residues. The ends were cut back, 3 bases at V and 3 bases at J, with 12 bases in the middle. CDR3 sequence: CASSLSGGNYNSPLHF. CDR3 coding DNA: TGTGCCAGCAGCTTGTCGGGTGGAAACTATAATTCACCCCTCCACTTT.

J is TRBJ2-2 and V is TRBV10-3, with 7 bases fitting TRBD2. This CDR3 has 21 residues. Germline lookup yields CDR1 ENHRY and CDR2 SYGVKD. J gave up 4 bases and V 0 bases, and 20 bases lay outside the gene matches. CDR3 amino acids: CAISESISGTTIGLGTGELFF. As DNA, the CDR3 is TGTGCCATCAGTGAGTCAATTTCCGGGACTACCATAGGCCTTGGCACCGGGGAGCTGTTTTTT.

The gene calls are TRBV7-2 and TRBJ2-1; tentatively, D is TRBD2 (5 bases). CDR3 size: 13 residues. The germline V gene has CDR1 SGHTA and CDR2 FQGNSA. Trimming took off 5 bases at V and 4 bases at J, with 9 bases between the two ends. The CDR3 nucleotides are TGTGCCAGCAGCGGACTGGGGTACAATGAGCAGTTCTTC. Translated: CASSGLGYNEQFF.

The chain combines TRBV7-9 with TRBJ1-2; 12 nucleotides agree with TRBD1. CDR1 SEHNR and CDR2 FQNEAQ come from the germline V gene (reference sequence). This CDR3 has 14 residues. J gave up 11 bases and V 6 bases, and 10 bases lay outside the gene matches. CDR3 region: CASSSSGTGGRYTF. CDR3 bases: TGTGCCAGCAGTTCGTCCGGGACAGGGGGCCGATACACCTTC.

The rearrangement joins TRBV5-4 to TRBJ1-4, with a weak D call TRBD1 (5 bases). Per the germline V gene, CDR1 is SGHNT and CDR2 is YYREEE (reference sequence). This CDR3 region has 14 residues. Trimming removed 0 bases at V and 5 bases at J, with 8 bases between. The CDR3 protein is CASSLGGGNEKLFF. The CDR3 nucleotides are TGTGCCAGCAGCTTGGGGGGGGGAAATGAAAAACTGTTTTTT. The variable domain in full, completed from reference TRBV5-4 and TRBJ1-4, reads ETGVTQSPTHLIKTRGQQVTLRCSSQSGHNTVSWYQQALGQGPQFIFQYYREEENGRGNFPPRFSGLQFPNYSSELNVNALELDDSALYLCASSLGGGNEKLFFGSGTQLSVL.

In DNA form, the CDR3 reads TGCAGCGTTCGGGACAGGGGGGACTATGGCTACACCTTC. Encoded protein: CSVRDRGDYGYTF. The chain links TRBV29-1 to TRBJ1-2; 11 bases fit TRBD1. With 5 bases clipped from V and 3 bases from J, the junction kept 2 bases outside the gene matches. There are 13 residues in the CDR3. The germline CDR1 and CDR2 sequences are SQVTM and ANQGSEA.

This chain connects TRBV19 to TRBJ1-5, with a tentative D call TRBD1 (5 bases). This CDR3 is built from 15 residues. V shed 7 bases and J shed 5 bases, with 18 bases lying between them. Looked up from germline, CDR1 is LNHDA and CDR2 is SQIVND (reference sequence). This chain's CDR3 is CASTSRQGTDQPQHF. In nucleotides, the CDR3 is TGTGCCAGTACCTCCCGGCAGGGAACCGATCAGCCCCAGCATTTT.

The chain uses TRBV10-2 and TRBJ1-2; 11 nucleotides align to TRBD1. The trim removed 5 bases at V and 10 bases at J, leaving 6 bases unmatched. Germline loops: CDR1 WSHSY, CDR2 SAAADI. This CDR3 is 13 amino acids long. This CDR3 reads CASSNPGQGVYTF. In nucleotides, the CDR3 is TGCGCCAGCAGTAATCCGGGACAGGGGGTCTACACCTTC.

The rearrangement uses TRBV19 and TRBJ2-3, with 10 bases lining up with TRBD1. In germline, CDR1 is LNHDA, CDR2 SQIVND (reference sequence). Germline trimming cut 0 bases from V and 3 bases from J; bases unmatched to any gene: 6. The CDR3 is 17 amino acids. CDR3 loop: CASSIDRRTGGTDTQYF. CDR3 DNA sequence: TGTGCCAGTAGTATAGATCGCCGGACAGGGGGTACAGATACGCAGTATTTT.

The rearrangement uses TRBV11-1 and TRBJ1-2; D remains ambiguous. The CDR3 loop spans 13 amino acids. The germline CDR1 and CDR2 sequences are SGHAT and FQDESV (reference sequence). V was cut by 8 bases and J by 2 bases, with 12 bases left in between. The CDR3 spells CASAPGSNYGYTF. The CDR3 coding sequence is TGTGCCAGCGCACCCGGTTCAAACTATGGCTACACCTTC.

This chain links TRBV5-1 with TRBJ1-2; 9 bases match TRBD1. Trimming removed 0 bases from V and 3 bases from J; junction bases left unmatched: 6. The CDR3 runs to 16 residues. CDR1 is SGHRS, CDR2 YFSETQ, per germline. The CDR3 is CASSLAGQGGDYGYTF. The CDR3 DNA sequence: TGCGCCAGCAGCTTGGCGGGACAGGGAGGAGACTATGGCTACACCTTC.

The rearrangement uses TRBV24-1 and TRBJ2-3, with 8 bases identical to TRBD1. Germline V gene lookup returns CDR1 KGHDR and CDR2 SFDVKD. This CDR3 has 15 amino acids. V lost 4 bases and J lost 3; bases outside the gene matches: 5. The CDR3 protein is CATSDQGARTDTQYF. In DNA, the CDR3 is TGTGCCACCAGTGACCAGGGGGCTAGAACAGATACGCAGTATTTT.